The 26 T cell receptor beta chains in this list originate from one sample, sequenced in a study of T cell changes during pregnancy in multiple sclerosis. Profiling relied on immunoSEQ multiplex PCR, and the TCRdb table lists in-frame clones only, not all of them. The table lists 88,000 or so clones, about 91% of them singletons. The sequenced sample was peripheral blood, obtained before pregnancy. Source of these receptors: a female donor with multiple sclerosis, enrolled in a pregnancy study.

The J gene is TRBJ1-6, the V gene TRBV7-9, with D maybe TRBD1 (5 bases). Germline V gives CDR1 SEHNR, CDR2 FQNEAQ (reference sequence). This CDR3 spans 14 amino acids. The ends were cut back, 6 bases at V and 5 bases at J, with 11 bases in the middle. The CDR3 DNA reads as TGTGCCAGCAGGTTGGGAGGGGATAATTCACCCCTCCACTTT. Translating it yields CASRLGGDNSPLHF.

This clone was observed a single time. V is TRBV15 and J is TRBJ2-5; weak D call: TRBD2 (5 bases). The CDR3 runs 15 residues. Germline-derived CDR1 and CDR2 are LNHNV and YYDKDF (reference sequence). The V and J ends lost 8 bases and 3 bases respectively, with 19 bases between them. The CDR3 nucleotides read TGTGCCACCGCTCAGCCCGGGGTAAGAGAAGAGACCCAGTACTTC. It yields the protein CATAQPGVREETQYF.

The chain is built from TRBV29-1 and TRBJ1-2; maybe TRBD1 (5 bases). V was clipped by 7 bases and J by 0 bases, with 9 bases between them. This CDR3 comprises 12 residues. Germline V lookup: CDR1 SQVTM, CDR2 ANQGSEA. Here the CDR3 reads CSATETNYGYTF. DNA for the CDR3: TGCAGCGCGACAGAAACTAACTATGGCTACACCTTC.

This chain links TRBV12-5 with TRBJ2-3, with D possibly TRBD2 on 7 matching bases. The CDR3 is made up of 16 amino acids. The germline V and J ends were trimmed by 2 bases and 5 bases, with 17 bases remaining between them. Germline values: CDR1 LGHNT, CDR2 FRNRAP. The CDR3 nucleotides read TGTGCTAGTGGTTTGCCGGTGCGGGGGCGAGTAGATACGCAGTATTTT. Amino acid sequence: CASGLPVRGRVDTQYF.

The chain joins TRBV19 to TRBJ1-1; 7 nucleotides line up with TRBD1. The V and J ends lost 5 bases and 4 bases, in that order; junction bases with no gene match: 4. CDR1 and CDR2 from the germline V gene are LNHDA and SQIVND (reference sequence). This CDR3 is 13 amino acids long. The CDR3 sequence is CASSAAGGTEAFF. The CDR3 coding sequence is TGTGCCAGTAGTGCGGCAGGGGGCACTGAAGCTTTCTTT.

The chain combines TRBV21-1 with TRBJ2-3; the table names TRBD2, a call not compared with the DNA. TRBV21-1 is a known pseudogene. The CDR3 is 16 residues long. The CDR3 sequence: CASSNRLAGGQGTQYF. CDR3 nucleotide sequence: TGTGCCAGCAGCAACCGACTAGCGGGGGGGCAAGGTACGCAGTATTTT.

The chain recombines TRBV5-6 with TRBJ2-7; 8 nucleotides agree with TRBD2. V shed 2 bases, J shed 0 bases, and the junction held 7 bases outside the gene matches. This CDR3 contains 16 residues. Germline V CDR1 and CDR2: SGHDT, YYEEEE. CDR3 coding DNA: TGTGCCAGCAGCTTCGGCGGGGGGTACAGCTCCTACGAGCAGTACTTC. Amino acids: CASSFGGGYSSYEQYF.

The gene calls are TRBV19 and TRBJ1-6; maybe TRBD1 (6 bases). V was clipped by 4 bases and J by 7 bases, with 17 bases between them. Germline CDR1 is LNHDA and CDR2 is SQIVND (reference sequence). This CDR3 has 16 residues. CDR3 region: CASSTRRQVRNSPLHF. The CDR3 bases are TGTGCCAGTAGTACGCGTCGACAGGTCAGGAATTCACCCCTCCACTTT.

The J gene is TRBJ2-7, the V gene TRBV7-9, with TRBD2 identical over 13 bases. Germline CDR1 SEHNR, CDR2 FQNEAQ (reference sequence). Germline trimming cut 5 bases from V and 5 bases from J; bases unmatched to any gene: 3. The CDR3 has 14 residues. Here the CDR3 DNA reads TGTGCCAGCAGCACCGGACTAGCGGGGGACGAGCAGTACTTC. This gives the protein CASSTGLAGDEQYF.

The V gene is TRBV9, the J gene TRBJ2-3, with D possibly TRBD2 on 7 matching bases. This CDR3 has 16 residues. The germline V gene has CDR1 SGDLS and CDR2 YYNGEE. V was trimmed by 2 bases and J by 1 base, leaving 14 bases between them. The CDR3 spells CASSVGGAGGTDTQYF. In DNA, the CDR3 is TGTGCCAGCAGCGTTGGGGGGGCAGGGGGCACAGATACGCAGTATTTT.

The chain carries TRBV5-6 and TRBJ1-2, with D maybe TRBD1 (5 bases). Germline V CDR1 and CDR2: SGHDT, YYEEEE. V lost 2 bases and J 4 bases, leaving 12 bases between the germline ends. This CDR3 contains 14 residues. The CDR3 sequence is CASSLQDLLYGYTF. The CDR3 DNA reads TGTGCCAGCAGCTTACAGGATCTTCTCTATGGCTACACCTTC.

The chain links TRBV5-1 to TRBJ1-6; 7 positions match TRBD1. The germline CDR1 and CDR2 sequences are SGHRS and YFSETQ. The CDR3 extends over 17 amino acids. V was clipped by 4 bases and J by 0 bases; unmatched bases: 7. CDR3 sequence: CASSPDRDSSYNSPLHF. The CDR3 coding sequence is TGCGCCAGCAGCCCCGACCGGGACAGCTCCTATAATTCACCCCTCCACTTT.

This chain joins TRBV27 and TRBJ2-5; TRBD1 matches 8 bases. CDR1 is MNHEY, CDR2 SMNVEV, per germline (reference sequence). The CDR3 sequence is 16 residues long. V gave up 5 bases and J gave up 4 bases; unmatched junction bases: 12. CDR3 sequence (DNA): TGTGCCAGCAGTACCAGACAGGGGTTGAGGGGAGAGACCCAGTACTTC. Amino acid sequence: CASSTRQGLRGETQYF.

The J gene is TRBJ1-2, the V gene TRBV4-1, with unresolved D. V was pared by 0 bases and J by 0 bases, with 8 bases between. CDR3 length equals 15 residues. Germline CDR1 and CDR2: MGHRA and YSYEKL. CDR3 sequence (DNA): TGCGCCAGCAGCCAAGAAGATTTAGCTAACTATGGCTACACCTTC. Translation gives CASSQEDLANYGYTF.

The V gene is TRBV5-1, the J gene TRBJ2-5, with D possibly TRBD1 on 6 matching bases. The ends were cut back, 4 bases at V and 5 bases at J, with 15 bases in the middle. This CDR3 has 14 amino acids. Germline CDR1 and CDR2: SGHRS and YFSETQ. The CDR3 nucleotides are TGCGCCAGCAGCGTGCAACAGGGCCTCGAGACCCAGTACTTC. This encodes CASSVQQGLETQYF.

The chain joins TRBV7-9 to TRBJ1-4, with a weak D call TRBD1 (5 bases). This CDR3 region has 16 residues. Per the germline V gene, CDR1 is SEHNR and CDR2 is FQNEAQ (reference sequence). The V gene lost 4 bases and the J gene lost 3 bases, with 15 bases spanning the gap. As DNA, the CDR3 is TGTGCCAGCAGCTCCCCTGACAGTCGGCCTAATGAAAAACTGTTTTTT. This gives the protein CASSSPDSRPNEKLFF.

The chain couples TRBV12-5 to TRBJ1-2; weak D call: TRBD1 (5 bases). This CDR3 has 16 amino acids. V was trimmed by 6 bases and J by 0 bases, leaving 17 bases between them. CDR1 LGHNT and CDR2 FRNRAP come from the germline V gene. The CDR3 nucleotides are TGTGCTAGTGGGAAACAAGACAGAAATTCTAACTATGGCTACACCTTC. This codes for CASGKQDRNSNYGYTF. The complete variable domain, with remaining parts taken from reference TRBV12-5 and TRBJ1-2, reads DARVTQTPRHKVTEMGQEVTMRCQPILGHNTVFWYRQTMMQGLELLAYFRNRAPLDDSGMPKDRFSAEMPDATLATLKIQPSEPRDSAVYFCASGKQDRNSNYGYTFGSGTRLTVV.

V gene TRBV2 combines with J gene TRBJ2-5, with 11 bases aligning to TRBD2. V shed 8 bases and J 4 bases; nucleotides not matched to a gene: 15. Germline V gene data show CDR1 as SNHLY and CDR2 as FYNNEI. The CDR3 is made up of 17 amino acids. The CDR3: CASGAGLAGEVVETQYF. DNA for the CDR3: TGTGCCAGCGGGGCTGGACTAGCGGGTGAGGTGGTAGAGACCCAGTACTTC.

CDR3 bases: TGCGCCAGCAGCCCCTGGACAGGTAAAGGGAACACTGAAGCTTTCTTT. Translating gives CASSPWTGKGNTEAFF. J is TRBJ1-1 and V is TRBV5-1; 7 bases line up with TRBD1. The CDR3 length is 16 residues. Trimming took 4 bases from V and 1 from J; bases not matched to a gene: 10. Germline-derived CDR1 and CDR2 are SGHRS and YFSETQ.

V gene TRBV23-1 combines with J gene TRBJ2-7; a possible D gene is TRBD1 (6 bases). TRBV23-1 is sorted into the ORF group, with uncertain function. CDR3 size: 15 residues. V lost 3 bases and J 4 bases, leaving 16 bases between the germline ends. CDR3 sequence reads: CASSQEYRVGYEQYF. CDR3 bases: TGCGCCAGCAGTCAGGAGTACAGGGTGGGATACGAGCAGTACTTC.

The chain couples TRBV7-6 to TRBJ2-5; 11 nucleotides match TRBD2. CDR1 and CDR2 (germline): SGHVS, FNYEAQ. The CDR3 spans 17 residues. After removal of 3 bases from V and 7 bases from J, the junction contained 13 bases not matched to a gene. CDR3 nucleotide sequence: TGTGCCAGCAGCTTGGCACTAGCGGGGGATGATGGTGTGACCCAGTACTTC. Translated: CASSLALAGDDGVTQYF.

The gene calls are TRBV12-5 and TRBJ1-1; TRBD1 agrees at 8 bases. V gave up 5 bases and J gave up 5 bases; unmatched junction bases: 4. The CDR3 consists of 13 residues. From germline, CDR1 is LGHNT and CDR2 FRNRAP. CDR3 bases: TGTGCTAGTGGTGGGGACAGGCCGACTGAAGCTTTCTTT. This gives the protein CASGGDRPTEAFF.

CDR3 bases: TGTGCCAGCAGCGCTCGCGGGTTGTTCTACGAGCAGTACTTC. This codes for CASSARGLFYEQYF. This chain uses TRBV9 with TRBJ2-7; TRBD2 might be the D (5 bases). Germline assignment: CDR1 SGDLS and CDR2 YYNGEE. The V end lost 3 bases, the J end lost 3 bases, and 13 bases lay between the germline ends. CDR3 length: 14 residues. Based on the CDR3 plus reference TRBV9 and TRBJ2-7, the full variable domain is DSGVTQTPKHLITATGQRVTLRCSPRSGDLSVYWYQQSLDQGLQFLIQYYNGEERAKGNILERFSAQQFPDLHSELNLSSLELGDSALYFCASSARGLFYEQYFGPGTRLTVT.

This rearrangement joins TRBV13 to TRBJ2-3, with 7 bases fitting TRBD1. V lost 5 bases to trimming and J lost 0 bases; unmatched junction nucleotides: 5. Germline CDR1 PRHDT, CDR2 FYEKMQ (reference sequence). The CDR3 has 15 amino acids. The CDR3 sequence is CASSRDRTSTDTQYF. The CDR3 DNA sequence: TGTGCCAGCAGCCGGGACAGAACTAGCACAGATACGCAGTATTTT.

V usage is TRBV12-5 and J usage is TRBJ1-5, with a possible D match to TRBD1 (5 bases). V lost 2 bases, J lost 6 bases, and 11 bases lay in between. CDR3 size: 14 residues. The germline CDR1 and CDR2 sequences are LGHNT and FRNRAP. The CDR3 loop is CASGLMGGSQPQHF. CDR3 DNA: TGTGCTAGTGGTTTGATGGGGGGTAGTCAGCCCCAGCATTTT.

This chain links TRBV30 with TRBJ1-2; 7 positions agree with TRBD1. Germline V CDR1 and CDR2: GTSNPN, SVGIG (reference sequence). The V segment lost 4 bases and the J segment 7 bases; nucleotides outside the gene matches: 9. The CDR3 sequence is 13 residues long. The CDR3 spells CAWTGYRGRGYTF. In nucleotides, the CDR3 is TGTGCCTGGACTGGGTACAGGGGACGTGGCTACACCTTC.